The 31 T cell receptor beta chains reported below all come from one sample, sequenced in a study of shared clonotypes between healthy human individuals. Using immunoSEQ multiplex PCR, the repertoire was profiled, and TCRdb retains in-frame clones only, with some absent. Altogether some 2 million clones are present, about 95% being singletons, with the ten largest covering 0.9% to 1.3%. Naive CD8 cells, CD45RO-negative and positively selected for CCR7, excluded terminally differentiated effector memory CD45RA+ cells. The specimen sequenced was naive CD8+ T cells sorted from blood. These receptors were taken from a man aged 18 to 30 in good health.

The chain is built from TRBV9 and TRBJ2-2; 9 nucleotides align to TRBD2. This CDR3 comprises 15 residues. The V and J ends lost 0 bases and 5 bases, in that order; junction bases with no gene match: 2. The V gene's germline CDR1 is SGDLS and CDR2 YYNGEE. The DNA of the CDR3 is TGTGCCAGCAGCGTAGCGGGACTAGCAACCGGGGAGCTGTTTTTT. Its protein is CASSVAGLATGELFF. The variable domain in full, with the rest retrieved from reference TRBV9 and TRBJ2-2, is DSGVTQTPKHLITATGQRVTLRCSPRSGDLSVYWYQQSLDQGLQFLIQYYNGEERAKGNILERFSAQQFPDLHSELNLSSLELGDSALYFCASSVAGLATGELFFGEGSRLTVL.

V and J are TRBV9 and TRBJ2-7; TRBD1 aligns across 10 bases. CDR3 length: 14 amino acids. V lost 4 bases, J lost 1 base, and 2 bases stayed unmatched. Looked up from germline, CDR1 is SGDLS and CDR2 is YYNGEE. The CDR3 region has the DNA TGTGCCAGCAGCAAGGGACAGGGGTCCTACGAGCAGTACTTC. Translation gives CASSKGQGSYEQYF. The variable domain in full, with the rest retrieved from reference TRBV9 and TRBJ2-7, is DSGVTQTPKHLITATGQRVTLRCSPRSGDLSVYWYQQSLDQGLQFLIQYYNGEERAKGNILERFSAQQFPDLHSELNLSSLELGDSALYFCASSKGQGSYEQYFGPGTRLTVT.

V is TRBV4-1 and J is TRBJ1-5; TRBD1 is a possible D gene (5 bases). Germline loops: CDR1 MGHRA, CDR2 YSYEKL. V lost 4 bases and J lost 0, with 10 bases in between. The CDR3 is 15 amino acids. The CDR3 nucleotides are TGCGCCAGCAGCCCCAGGGACCTTAGCAATCAGCCCCAGCATTTT. Encoded protein: CASSPRDLSNQPQHF.

The chain is built from TRBV5-1 and TRBJ2-7; possibly TRBD1 for D (5 bases). CDR1 and CDR2 from the germline V gene are SGHRS and YFSETQ. The CDR3 is 15 residues long. The V gene lost 1 base and the J gene lost 1 base, with 12 bases spanning the gap. In nucleotides, the CDR3 is TGCGCCAGCAGCTTGATCAGGGCAGAATCCTACGAGCAGTACTTC. Translated, it gives CASSLIRAESYEQYF.

The V gene is TRBV2, the J gene TRBJ2-4; D might be TRBD2 (5 bases). This CDR3 region has 18 residues. Trimming pared 8 bases from V and 6 bases from J, leaving 29 bases between. The germline CDR1 and CDR2 sequences are SNHLY and FYNNEI. The CDR3 loop is CASLNRVTDSNRLNIQYF. The CDR3, as DNA: TGTGCCAGCCTCAACCGGGTGACGGACTCTAATAGACTAAACATTCAGTACTTC.

The DNA of the CDR3 is TGTGCCAGCAGCTCCCTTCTAGCGGGGCCCGAGGAGACCCAGTACTTC. Encoded protein: CASSSLLAGPEETQYF. The chain is built from TRBV11-1 and TRBJ2-5; 9 nucleotides align to TRBD2. The CDR3 runs to 16 residues. Germline V CDR1 and CDR2: SGHAT, FQDESV (reference sequence). J lost 5 bases, V lost 4 bases, and 11 bases had no gene match.

This sequence joins TRBV30 and TRBJ1-5, with TRBD1 as a possible D gene (5 bases). Trimming left V 0 bases short and J 1 base short, with 10 bases between. CDR3 length: 15 amino acids. Germline assignment: CDR1 GTSNPN and CDR2 SVGIG (reference sequence). The CDR3 sequence: CAWSVGAGSNQPQHF. For the CDR3, the DNA is TGTGCCTGGAGTGTAGGCGCAGGGAGCAATCAGCCCCAGCATTTT.

The genes are TRBV7-8 and TRBJ2-1; no definite D call. Per germline, CDR1 SGHVS and CDR2 FQNEAQ. Between the trimmed V and J ends, which lost 10 bases and 5 bases, there was a span of 15 bases. The CDR3 has 13 residues. The CDR3 loop reads CATGPYDDNEQFF. CDR3 DNA: TGTGCCACCGGACCATACGACGACAATGAGCAGTTCTTC.

About this clone itself: Other DNA variants within this sample encode the same CDR3. The chain is built from TRBV9 and TRBJ2-7; tentatively, D is TRBD1 (5 bases). Per germline, CDR1 SGDLS and CDR2 YYNGEE. Trimming cost V 4 bases and J 3 bases, with 8 bases left between them. The CDR3 is 12 residues long. Here the CDR3 reads CASSSDSYEQYF. Here the CDR3 DNA reads TGTGCCAGCAGCTCAGACAGCTACGAGCAGTACTTC.

This chain uses TRBV27 with TRBJ2-5, with 12 nucleotides matching TRBD2. The trim removed 8 bases at V and 5 bases at J, leaving 9 bases unmatched. The CDR3 sequence is 15 residues long. Germline values: CDR1 MNHEY, CDR2 SMNVEV (reference sequence). CDR3: CASGASGGAGETQYF. CDR3 coding DNA: TGTGCCAGCGGTGCTAGCGGGGGGGCAGGGGAGACCCAGTACTTC.

V usage is TRBV10-3 and J usage is TRBJ2-1; possibly TRBD2 for D (6 bases). The V gene lost 1 base and the J gene lost 0 bases, with 13 bases spanning the gap. The germline V gene has CDR1 ENHRY and CDR2 SYGVKD. This CDR3 region has 17 residues. The CDR3 sequence: CAISELGAGSSYNEQFF. The CDR3, as DNA: TGTGCCATCAGTGAGTTGGGTGCGGGAAGCTCCTACAATGAGCAGTTCTTC.

This chain joins TRBV20-1 and TRBJ1-1, with TRBD1 matching over 7 bases. Per the germline V gene, CDR1 is DFQATT and CDR2 is SNEGSKA (reference sequence). The CDR3 runs 11 residues. V gave up 6 bases and J gave up 5 bases; unmatched junction bases: 3. The chain's CDR3 is CSAKQGTEAFF. DNA for the CDR3: TGCAGTGCAAAACAGGGGACTGAAGCTTTCTTT.

The chain uses TRBV7-9 and TRBJ1-5; D possibly corresponds to TRBD1 (6 bases). The length of the CDR3 is 17 residues. The V and J ends lost 4 bases and 2 bases respectively, with 18 bases between them. CDR1 is SEHNR and CDR2 is FQNEAQ in the germline V gene (reference sequence). The CDR3 is CASSSETGNRGNQPQHF. CDR3 DNA: TGTGCCAGCAGCTCGGAAACAGGGAACAGGGGCAATCAGCCCCAGCATTTT.

The V call is TRBV27, the J call TRBJ2-1; tentatively, D is TRBD1 (5 bases). Germline V gene data show CDR1 as MNHEY and CDR2 as SMNVEV (reference sequence). The V end was cut by 7 bases, the J end by 5 bases, with 9 bases between. The CDR3 consists of 12 residues. Written as DNA, the CDR3 is TGTGCCAGCAAGTTGGGGCACAATGAGCAGTTCTTC. It specifies CASKLGHNEQFF.

The chain has TRBV19 and TRBJ1-4; 7 positions agree with TRBD1. The length of the CDR3 is 18 residues. J gave up 8 bases and V 0 bases, and 15 bases lay outside the gene matches. Germline V gives CDR1 LNHDA, CDR2 SQIVND (reference sequence). The CDR3 coding sequence is TGTGCCAGTAGTATAGATCCCTGGGACAGCTCCGCTCGGGAAAAACTGTTTTTT. Protein sequence: CASSIDPWDSSAREKLFF.

The table lists this clone with a count of one. The same CDR3 also results from other DNA sequences found in this sample. V is TRBV6-5 and J is TRBJ2-7; D remains unclear. The CDR3 runs to 13 residues. From germline, CDR1 is MNHEY and CDR2 SVGAGI. V lost 6 bases to trimming and J lost 4 bases, with 13 bases between them. CDR3 amino acids: CASSPGSGYEQYF. The CDR3 DNA reads as TGTGCCAGCAGCCCGGGTTCAGGATACGAGCAGTACTTC.

This clone was found once. The genes are TRBV2 and TRBJ2-2, with D tentatively TRBD2 (5 bases). The CDR3 runs to 16 residues. Germline CDR1 SNHLY, CDR2 FYNNEI. Trimming shortened V by 0 bases and J by 0 bases, and 8 bases separated the two germline ends. CDR3 sequence: CASSEAEATNTGELFF. DNA of the CDR3: TGTGCCAGCAGTGAAGCGGAGGCCACGAACACCGGGGAGCTGTTTTTT. Supplemented by reference TRBV2 and TRBJ2-2, the full variable domain reads EPEVTQTPSHQVTQMGQEVILRCVPISNHLYFYWYRQILGQKVEFLVSFYNNEISEKSEIFDDQFSVERPDGSNFTLKIRSTKLEDSAMYFCASSEAEATNTGELFFGEGSRLTVL.

The chain links TRBV2 to TRBJ2-7, with D tentatively TRBD2 (6 bases). CDR3 length equals 15 residues. Germline-derived CDR1 and CDR2 are SNHLY and FYNNEI. The V end was cut by 1 base, the J end by 0 bases, with 10 bases between. Written as DNA, the CDR3 is TGTGCCAGCAGTGAAGACGCCGGGAGCTCCTACGAGCAGTACTTC. This translates into CASSEDAGSSYEQYF.

CDR3 DNA sequence: TGTGCCAGCAGTCCGAGCGGGGTTGGTGAGACCCAGTACTTC. Translating gives CASSPSGVGETQYF. The chain is built from TRBV7-9 and TRBJ2-5; 7 nucleotides match TRBD2. In germline, CDR1 is SEHNR, CDR2 FQNEAQ (reference sequence). The V gene end was trimmed by 6 bases and the J gene end by 5 bases; junction bases not matched to a gene: 9. The length of the CDR3 is 14 residues.

The chain employs TRBV5-1 and TRBJ2-5; D is possibly TRBD2 (5 bases). Trimming took 0 bases from V and 4 from J, leaving 13 bases between them. CDR1 and CDR2 (germline): SGHRS, YFSETQ. The CDR3 consists of 15 residues. This CDR3 is CASSLAQPGGETQYF. The CDR3 DNA reads TGCGCCAGCAGCTTGGCACAGCCCGGAGGAGAGACCCAGTACTTC.

This chain uses TRBV13 with TRBJ2-5; D might be TRBD1 or TRBD2, each matching 6 bases. The CDR3 runs to 14 residues. The V end was cut by 5 bases, the J end by 7 bases, with 17 bases between. The germline gives CDR1 PRHDT, CDR2 FYEKMQ (reference sequence). The CDR3 DNA reads as TGTGCCAGCAGCCTACACAGGGAGGAGGGGACCCAGTACTTC. Protein product: CASSLHREEGTQYF. Complete variable domain (other parts from reference TRBV13 and TRBJ2-5): AAGVIQSPRHLIKEKRETATLKCYPIPRHDTVYWYQQGPGQDPQFLISFYEKMQSDKGSIPDRFSAQQFSDYHSELNMSSLELGDSALYFCASSLHREEGTQYFGPGTRLLVL.

In the case of this clone: In the same sample, other DNA sequences code for this CDR3. This sequence joins TRBV7-9 and TRBJ2-7; D is unresolved. V shed 4 bases and J shed 4 bases, with 8 bases lying between them. The CDR3 contains 12 residues. Per the germline V gene, CDR1 is SEHNR and CDR2 is FQNEAQ (reference sequence). Here the CDR3 reads CASSSSPYEQYF. Written as DNA, the CDR3 is TGTGCCAGCAGCTCCTCTCCTTACGAGCAGTACTTC.

This chain uses TRBV4-1 with TRBJ1-2, with D unclear. The CDR3 contains 15 residues. Germline V gene data show CDR1 as MGHRA and CDR2 as YSYEKL. Trimming took 4 bases from V and 7 from J, leaving 19 bases between them. CDR3 sequence (DNA): TGCGCCAGCAGCCGGAGGGCGGGTCTCGACGGTGGCTACACCTTC. This translates into CASSRRAGLDGGYTF.

J is TRBJ2-7 and V is TRBV5-6; D remains ambiguous. CDR3 length equals 12 residues. Germline V gene sequence: CDR1 SGHDT, CDR2 YYEEEE. The V gene lost 6 bases and the J gene lost 6 bases, with 13 bases spanning the gap. The CDR3 region is CASMAASLEQYF. CDR3 DNA sequence: TGTGCCAGCATGGCAGCCTCCCTCGAGCAGTACTTC.

The chain links TRBV6-6 to TRBJ1-1; unclear D gene. Germline CDR1 reads MNHNY; CDR2 reads SVGAGI (reference sequence). This CDR3 spans 14 amino acids. V shed 5 bases and J shed 1 base, with 11 bases lying between them. DNA of the CDR3: TGTGCCAGCAGTCTCGAGGAAGGGAACACTGAAGCTTTCTTT. Its protein product is CASSLEEGNTEAFF.

The V call is TRBV13, the J call TRBJ2-3; a weak D match, TRBD2 (6 bases). The CDR3 is 19 residues long. V lost 4 bases and J 7 bases, leaving 30 bases between the germline ends. Germline V lookup: CDR1 PRHDT, CDR2 FYEKMQ (reference sequence). CDR3 DNA sequence: TGTGCCAGCAGCTCCCAAACCCCCCAGGCGGCGGCGGGGATGAATACGCAGTATTTT. Its protein product is CASSSQTPQAAAGMNTQYF.

This chain connects TRBV4-2 to TRBJ2-7; D may be TRBD2 (6 bases). This CDR3 comprises 14 residues. Looked up from germline, CDR1 is LGHNA and CDR2 is YNFKEQ. Trimming took off 4 bases at V and 7 bases at J, with 17 bases between the two ends. The CDR3 DNA reads TGTGCCAGCAGCCCTACGGAGGGTCTTAAAGAGCAGTACTTC. It yields the protein CASSPTEGLKEQYF.

The chain uses TRBV7-9 and TRBJ2-1; D gene ambiguous. Deletions cut 5 bases from V and 5 bases from J, with 10 bases between. CDR3 length: 13 amino acids. The germline CDR1 and CDR2 sequences are SEHNR and FQNEAQ (reference sequence). The chain's CDR3 is CASSRTWDNEQFF. In DNA form, the CDR3 reads TGTGCCAGCAGCCGAACCTGGGACAATGAGCAGTTCTTC.

CDR3 in amino acids: CASLAGNNYGYTF. In DNA, the CDR3 is TGTGCCAGCCTCGCAGGAAATAACTATGGCTACACCTTC. The genes are TRBV6-6 and TRBJ1-2; the D is unclear. The CDR3 contains 13 residues. Germline V gene sequence: CDR1 MNHNY, CDR2 SVGAGI (reference sequence). V was pared by 8 bases and J by 1 base, with 11 bases between.

There are a few counts of this clone. The chain is built from TRBV10-1 and TRBJ1-5; no definite D call. Looked up from germline, CDR1 is WNHNN and CDR2 is SYGVQD (reference sequence). Deletions cut 7 bases from V and 0 bases from J, with 4 bases between. The CDR3 is 12 residues long. CDR3 DNA: TGCGCCAGCAATCTTAGCAATCAGCCCCAGCATTTT. As protein: CASNLSNQPQHF.

With respect to this clone: Other DNA sequences in this sample translate to the same CDR3. The V call is TRBV5-1, the J call TRBJ2-7, with 7 bases aligning to TRBD1. The CDR3 is made up of 15 amino acids. V trimming: 0 bases; J trimming: 4 bases; junction bases outside the gene matches: 7. Germline V gene sequence: CDR1 SGHRS, CDR2 YFSETQ. The CDR3 coding sequence is TGCGCCAGCAGCTTGGCCCAGGGACAGATATACGAGCAGTACTTC. This sequence encodes CASSLAQGQIYEQYF.